This T cell receptor (beta chain) was sequenced during a study of blood T cell repertoires in COVID-19. On the study more broadly: COVID-19 samples, acute and convalescent, were from the United States, Italy and Spain. From T cells, B-cell-depleted T cells, or PBMCs came the material, which was cDNA or gDNA.

Germline CDR1 WNHNN, CDR2 SYGVQD (reference sequence). This CDR3 spans 13 amino acids. With 8 bases clipped from V and 15 bases from J, the junction kept 15 bases outside the gene matches. Profiling relied on immunoSEQ multiplex PCR, and the TCRdb table lists in-frame clones only, not all of them. The sample records 400,000 or so clones, 70% to 90% being singletons. The chain couples TRBV10-1 to TRBJ2-3; TRBD2 agrees at 9 bases. The clonotype was recovered from a man aged 18-30 years with COVID-19, enrolled during active disease. The specimen sequenced was peripheral blood. CDR3 amino acids: CASGASGDSLPYF. CDR3 DNA sequence: TGCGCCAGCGGGGCTAGCGGGGACTCTCTGCCATATTTT.